The 12 T cell receptor beta chains listed next were all sequenced from one sample in a study of cytomegalovirus exposure and HLA in healthy donors. Use of 60 Vbeta and 13 Jbeta primers characterized the PCR. TCRdb's copy holds only in-frame clones and misses some; the assay was immunoSEQ multiplex PCR. The sample contains about 100,000 clones, roughly three quarters of which appear only once. The sample taken for sequencing was PBMCs. The origin of the receptors is a man aged 35 to 55 in good health and CMV-seronegative.

This sequence joins TRBV5-8 and TRBJ2-7; 8 bases are a match to TRBD1. CDR1 SGHTS and CDR2 YDEGEE come from the germline V gene. The V and J ends lost 5 bases and 6 bases, in that order; junction bases with no gene match: 4. The CDR3 runs 12 residues. CDR3 region: CASSRTGREQYV. The CDR3 DNA is TGTGCCAGCAGTCGGACAGGGCGCGAGCAGTACGTC.

The chain is built from TRBV6-1 and TRBJ1-5; weak D call: TRBD1 (6 bases). Deletions cut 9 bases from V and 6 bases from J, with 18 bases between. The germline V gene encodes CDR1 MNHNS and CDR2 SASEGT. The CDR3 spans 14 residues. The CDR3 region has the DNA TGTGCCAGTACATCTTTGGGGGCGGGTCAGCCCCAGCATTTT. Translated, it gives CASTSLGAGQPQHF.

The gene calls are TRBV4-2 and TRBJ2-5; 10 bases are a match to TRBD2. CDR1 LGHNA and CDR2 YNFKEQ come from the germline V gene. The V gene end was trimmed by 1 base and the J gene end by 5 bases; junction bases not matched to a gene: 10. The CDR3 is made up of 17 amino acids. The CDR3 loop is CASSQVYSGGPGETQYF. DNA of the CDR3: TGTGCCAGCAGCCAAGTGTATAGCGGGGGGCCTGGGGAGACCCAGTACTTC.

This chain joins TRBV9 and TRBJ1-4; 12 bases line up with TRBD1. The CDR3 spans 15 residues. Looked up from germline, CDR1 is SGDLS and CDR2 is YYNGEE. J was trimmed by 10 bases and V by 4 bases; bases with no gene match: 8. The CDR3 loop is CASSRGGTGGGKLFF. The CDR3, as DNA: TGTGCCAGCAGCCGAGGGGGGACAGGGGGCGGAAAACTGTTTTTT.

About this clone itself: An end of the junction does not agree with germline; a read error may underlie this. The J gene is TRBJ1-2, the V gene TRBV7-9, with D maybe TRBD1 (5 bases). Germline CDR1 and CDR2: SEHNR and FQNEAQ (reference sequence). This CDR3 is built from 14 residues. The CDR3 nucleotides are TGTTCCAGCAGCTTAGAGGAGGGGCGGATGGGCTACACCTTC. Its translation is CSSSLEEGRMGYTF.

The gene calls are TRBV7-3 and TRBJ2-3, with 14 bases that match TRBD2. J lost 6 bases, V lost 4 bases, and 6 bases had no gene match. Germline lookup yields CDR1 SGHTA and CDR2 FQGTGA. The length of the CDR3 is 16 residues. The DNA for the CDR3 is TGTGCCAGCAGCTCCGGGACTAGCGGGGGCAGGGATACGCAGTATTTT. Translated, it gives CASSSGTSGGRDTQYF.

V usage is TRBV11-2 and J usage is TRBJ1-3, with TRBD1 identical over 7 bases. This CDR3 spans 15 amino acids. The ends lost 5 bases at V and 2 bases at J; junction bases unmatched: 6. Germline-derived CDR1 and CDR2 are SGHAT and FQNNGV. CDR3 DNA sequence: TGTGCCAGCAGCCACCACGGGACAGCTGGAAACACCATATATTTT. Translation gives CASSHHGTAGNTIYF.

The V call is TRBV10-1, the J call TRBJ2-2, with D perhaps TRBD2 (7 bases). Germline V CDR1 and CDR2: WNHNN, SYGVQD (reference sequence). The germline V and J ends were trimmed by 7 bases and 2 bases, with 11 bases remaining between them. The CDR3 length is 14 residues. The CDR3 loop reads CASTSGTNTGELFF. The CDR3 DNA follows: TGCGCCAGCACGAGCGGGACAAACACCGGGGAGCTGTTTTTT.

This clone was counted once. J is TRBJ1-6 and V is TRBV18; 9 bases fit TRBD1. The V gene's germline CDR1 is KGHSH and CDR2 LQKENI. Trimming at V came to 4 bases and at J to 0 bases, leaving 4 bases not matched to a gene. The CDR3 loop spans 17 amino acids. The CDR3 protein is CASSLTGGLSYNSPLHF. The CDR3 DNA follows: TGTGCCAGCTCACTTACAGGGGGCCTCTCCTATAATTCACCCCTCCACTTT.

The chain combines TRBV15 with TRBJ1-1; 9 nucleotides line up with TRBD1. Trimming removed 9 bases from V and 3 bases from J; junction bases left unmatched: 11. Germline CDR1 reads LNHNV; CDR2 reads YYDKDF (reference sequence). The CDR3 totals 15 residues. The CDR3 sequence: CATGNRTGGYTEAFF. The CDR3 DNA follows: TGTGCCACGGGGAATCGTACAGGGGGCTACACTGAAGCTTTCTTT.

V is TRBV5-4 and J is TRBJ2-7; TRBD2 agrees at 13 bases. This CDR3 contains 15 residues. Looked up from germline, CDR1 is SGHNT and CDR2 is YYREEE (reference sequence). V dropped 5 bases and J dropped 2; count of bases not matched to a gene: 4. DNA of the CDR3: TGTGCCAGCAGGCAGACTAGCGGGGGGCCCTACGAGCAGTACTTC. It specifies CASRQTSGGPYEQYF.

The chain carries TRBV19 and TRBJ1-5; D is ambiguous. CDR3 size: 17 residues. V dropped 3 bases and J dropped 1 base, with 16 bases sitting between them. In germline, CDR1 is LNHDA, CDR2 SQIVND (reference sequence). In nucleotides, the CDR3 is TGTGCCAGTAGTATCAGCGGATATACGTTGAGCAATCAGCCCCAGCATTTT. Amino acid sequence: CASSISGYTLSNQPQHF.